This entry describes one T cell receptor beta chain. Antigen unknown. Each CDR3 protein is one row after TCRdb ran MiXCR on the 5' RACE reads. The sample holds hundreds of thousands of distinct CDR3 sequences; approximately 12% are singletons and the top ten take 0.45% to 0.6%. These data originate in a study of CD8 T cells in ankylosing spondylitis. Whole-study results and caveats: Seemingly characteristic of ankylosing spondylitis blood was a TCR beta motif consisting of 7 or 8 highly homologous variants. The authors found the disease-linked clones to be CD8+ and relatively rare in peripheral blood.

This CDR3 has 15 amino acids. Germline CDR1 and CDR2: SGHTA and FQGNSA. J gave up 5 bases and V 4 bases, and 8 bases lay outside the gene matches. The clonotype was recovered from a male donor with ankylosing spondylitis. The rearrangement uses TRBV7-2 and TRBJ1-1; 9 nucleotides align to TRBD1. The source material was blood, either unsorted or a sorted T cell fraction (not recorded which). The CDR3 DNA reads as TGTGCCAGCAGCTGGAATACAGGGGGCTGGACTGAAGCTTTCTTT. Its translation: CASSWNTGGWTEAFF.